These 15 T cell receptor beta chains were all obtained from the same sample, sequenced in a study of cytomegalovirus exposure and HLA in healthy donors. Both 60 Vbeta primers and 13 Jbeta primers went into the PCR. Using immunoSEQ multiplex PCR, the repertoire was profiled, and TCRdb retains in-frame clones only, with some absent. Of 200,000 or so clones listed, 70% to 90% were seen once; the top ten hold around 2.2%. Source material: PBMCs. The receptor set was obtained from a woman younger than 35 in good health and CMV-seropositive.

V usage is TRBV2 and J usage is TRBJ1-1; TRBD1 matches 8 bases. The germline V gene encodes CDR1 SNHLY and CDR2 FYNNEI. Trimming at V came to 7 bases and at J to 5 bases, leaving 9 bases not matched to a gene. The CDR3 length is 14 residues. CDR3 protein: CASTRQGAGTEAFF. CDR3 DNA: TGTGCCAGCACCCGGCAGGGGGCAGGGACTGAAGCTTTCTTT.

J is TRBJ2-5 and V is TRBV11-1, with TRBD2 identical over 12 bases. The trim removed 2 bases at V and 2 bases at J, leaving 6 bases unmatched. This CDR3 spans 17 amino acids. Germline loops: CDR1 SGHAT, CDR2 FQDESV (reference sequence). In DNA, the CDR3 is TGTGCCAGCAGCTTATCGACTAGCGGGGGTTTACAAGAGACCCAGTACTTC. It yields the protein CASSLSTSGGLQETQYF. The whole variable domain, remainder taken from reference TRBV11-1 and TRBJ2-5, is EAEVAQSPRYKITEKSQAVAFWCDPISGHATLYWYRQILGQGPELLVQFQDESVVDDSQLPKDRFSAERLKGVDSTLKIQPAELGDSAMYLCASSLSTSGGLQETQYFGPGTRLLVL.

The rearrangement links TRBV28 to TRBJ1-1, with 7 nucleotides matching TRBD1. V gave up 2 bases and J gave up 4 bases; unmatched junction bases: 4. Per germline, CDR1 MDHEN and CDR2 SYDVKM. This CDR3 contains 14 residues. The CDR3 DNA sequence: TGTGCCAGCAGTTTACAGGGGGGCGGCACTGAAGCTTTCTTT. Its translation is CASSLQGGGTEAFF.

V usage is TRBV7-3 and J usage is TRBJ1-2, with TRBD1 matching 7 bases. This CDR3 is 14 amino acids long. In germline, CDR1 is SGHTA, CDR2 FQGTGA. V dropped 3 bases and J dropped 5; count of bases not matched to a gene: 6. The CDR3 loop is CASSFDTTGYGYTF. The CDR3 bases are TGTGCCAGCAGCTTCGACACGACAGGGTATGGCTACACCTTC.

J is TRBJ2-7 and V is TRBV5-1; D unresolved. There are 12 residues in the CDR3. CDR1 is SGHRS, CDR2 YFSETQ, per germline. The V gene lost 0 bases and the J gene lost 3 bases, with 4 bases spanning the gap. CDR3 protein: CASSLVGYEQYF. The CDR3 DNA follows: TGCGCCAGCAGCTTGGTCGGCTACGAGCAGTACTTC.

Only a few counts were recorded for this clone. V gene TRBV6-4 combines with J gene TRBJ2-2, with D unresolved. V lost 4 bases, J lost 3 bases, and 6 bases lay in between. The CDR3 extends over 13 amino acids. CDR1 MRHNA and CDR2 SNTAGT come from the germline V gene. The CDR3 DNA reads as TGTGCCAGCAGTGCCGCAGACACCGGGGAGCTGTTTTTT. Translating gives CASSAADTGELFF.

The chain joins TRBV9 to TRBJ2-1; TRBD2 matches 8 bases. After removal of 0 bases from V and 1 base from J, the junction contained 3 bases not matched to a gene. Germline loops: CDR1 SGDLS, CDR2 YYNGEE. This CDR3 spans 16 amino acids. The CDR3 coding sequence is TGTGCCAGCAGCGTAGCCGCTAGCGGGTCCTACAATGAGCAGTTCTTC. This sequence encodes CASSVAASGSYNEQFF.

This chain joins TRBV19 and TRBJ2-1, with 7 bases aligning to TRBD2. This CDR3 comprises 14 residues. The trim removed 2 bases at V and 6 bases at J, leaving 4 bases unmatched. The V gene's germline CDR1 is LNHDA and CDR2 SQIVND (reference sequence). The CDR3 spells CASSIMGGINEQFF. The CDR3 DNA follows: TGTGCCAGTAGTATAATGGGAGGGATCAATGAGCAGTTCTTC.

This chain links TRBV5-6 with TRBJ2-3, with D possibly matching TRBD2 (5 bases). The V gene's germline CDR1 is SGHDT and CDR2 YYEEEE. The CDR3 sequence is 16 residues long. The V gene lost 1 base and the J gene lost 1 base, with 13 bases spanning the gap. The CDR3 bases are TGTGCCAGCAGCTTGCCCGAGCGGCGCCGCACAGATACGCAGTATTTT. This translates into CASSLPERRRTDTQYF.

This rearrangement joins TRBV15 to TRBJ2-7, with 8 bases fitting TRBD1. The germline V gene has CDR1 LNHNV and CDR2 YYDKDF (reference sequence). J lost 4 bases, V lost 5 bases, and 4 bases had no gene match. This CDR3 region has 13 residues. This CDR3 is CATSRDRIYEQYV. Written as DNA, the CDR3 is TGTGCCACCAGCCGGGACAGGATATACGAGCAGTACGTC.

The gene calls are TRBV5-1 and TRBJ2-5, with 8 bases aligning to TRBD2. V lost 3 bases, J lost 4 bases, and 5 bases stayed unmatched. The length of the CDR3 is 14 residues. Germline V gene sequence: CDR1 SGHRS, CDR2 YFSETQ. Here the CDR3 DNA reads TGCGCCAGCAGCTCCACGGGGGGGGGAGAGACCCAGTACTTC. This encodes CASSSTGGGETQYF.

The chain couples TRBV29-1 to TRBJ2-3; D is uncertain. The V gene lost 6 bases and the J gene lost 2 bases, with 6 bases spanning the gap. The CDR3 is 11 residues long. Per the germline V gene, CDR1 is SQVTM and CDR2 is ANQGSEA. CDR3 sequence reads: CSVSPTDTQYF. The CDR3 nucleotides read TGCAGCGTGAGTCCCACAGATACGCAGTATTTT.

The CDR3 loop reads CASSHQGSYGYTF. CDR3 DNA: TGTGCCAGCAGCCATCAGGGATCCTATGGCTACACCTTC. This sequence joins TRBV4-2 and TRBJ1-2; TRBD1 is a possible D gene (5 bases). CDR1 and CDR2 (germline): LGHNA, YNFKEQ. V gave up 3 bases and J gave up 4 bases, with 9 bases separating them. CDR3 length equals 13 residues.

The chain joins TRBV6-6 to TRBJ2-1; TRBD2 aligns across 9 bases. This CDR3 spans 15 amino acids. Germline trimming cut 2 bases from V and 6 bases from J; bases unmatched to any gene: 5. Germline V lookup: CDR1 MNHNY, CDR2 SVGAGI (reference sequence). Here the CDR3 reads CASSYPGGGANEQFF. The CDR3 DNA sequence: TGTGCCAGCAGTTACCCGGGCGGGGGGGCCAATGAGCAGTTCTTC.

V gene TRBV15 combines with J gene TRBJ2-1; D possibly corresponds to TRBD2 (6 bases). Germline V gives CDR1 LNHNV, CDR2 YYDKDF (reference sequence). This CDR3 has 12 residues. Trimming took off 1 base at V and 10 bases at J, with 8 bases between the two ends. The CDR3 reads CATSRGGEEQFF. In nucleotides, the CDR3 is TGTGCCACCAGCAGAGGGGGGGAGGAGCAGTTCTTC.